Sequencing of this T cell receptor (beta chain) was carried out in a study of control samples from healthy donors and cancer patients. This CDR3 is built from 14 residues. V lost 3 bases to trimming and J lost 5 bases; unmatched junction nucleotides: 5. CDR1 is SGHDT, CDR2 YYEEEE, per germline. Repertoires were generated with immunoSEQ multiplex PCR, while TCRdb's copy carries only in-frame clones and drops some. The data show approximately 230,000 clones, approximately 80% seen once. The chain joins TRBV5-6 to TRBJ2-7, with 10 nucleotides matching TRBD1. The TCR sequence derives from a woman aged 60-75 years with lung cancer. Specimen: PBMCs. The CDR3 DNA follows: TGTGCCAGCAGCTCAGGGACAGGGGACCACGAGCAGTACTTC. Residues: CASSSGTGDHEQYF.